This T cell receptor (beta chain) was identified during a study of T cells in Graves' hyperthyroidism and ophthalmopathy (dated by TCRdb to the late 2010s). Looking at the study overall: A discovery cohort of around 100 patients, approximately 44 with Graves' ophthalmopathy and over 55 with stable Graves' hyperthyroidism, was used to find distinguishing TCR V-J signatures. Whether ophthalmopathy could be predicted prospectively was tested in an independent validation cohort made up of 18 to 20 hyperthyroidism patients plus 17 patients who later progressed to ophthalmopathy. Thyroid tissue and blood T-cell repertoires from six Graves' hyperthyroidism patients were also compared in the study. According to the paper, TCR Vbeta CDR3 sequencing was carried out on about 140 peripheral blood samples, which came from approximately 41 ophthalmopathy, around 74 hyperthyroidism and about 17 progressor patients. For training and testing, the 100 or so patients in the discovery cohort were randomly divided in a 7:3 ratio. Once sampling was done, hyperthyroidism patients were given methimazole at a starting dose of 30 mg daily, whereas ophthalmopathy patients were given high-dose intravenous methylprednisolone.

This clonotype was recorded a few times. The antigen it binds to is not known. No base qualities exist here, and no much larger clone lies one base off it. The CDR1 and CDR2 encoded by the germline V gene (reference sequence) are DFQATT and SNEGSKA. From cysteine to phenylalanine, the CDR3 is 15 amino acids long. Only CDR3 DNA is held: 45 bases, read in frame from base 1. Clipping removes 4 bases from V and 4 bases from J, with 8 as the unmatched junction base count. The TCR beta CDR3 regions were amplified from the RNA transcripts. The first round of RT-PCR for the TCR CDR3 was performed with the HTBI primer set and the Qiagen OneStep RT-PCR kit. Libraries were constructed in a second round of multiplex PCR, after which size selection and purification were performed. Libraries were sequenced paired-end with 100 bp reads on an Illumina HiSeq2000. Per the source publication's procedure: SOAPnuke was used to process the raw data, removing reads that contained adapters or uncalled bases, had a mean Phred below 15, or lacked an exact match to the constant primer or identifier. High-quality paired reads were merged using COPE v1.2.5, and each unique nucleotide sequence was defined as a clonotype. MiTCR v1.1 was used to align clonotypes to the IMGT TRBV, TRBD and TRBJ reference segments. The analysis was restricted to V-J combinations with a frequency above 0.0001, which together covered 99% to 99.2% of the repertoires. A TCS score was defined as the ratio of F50 (clonal expansion) to E x V (chaos), with BLOSUM62-based TCRdist applied between CDR3 peptides within each V-J. Welch's t-statistics and random forest reduced 500 to 650 V-J features to 13, which were used in a naive Bayes classifier (R e1071). The Morisita-Horn index was used to measure how similar the thyroid and blood repertoires were. TCRdb reworked the public reads: Q25 trimming with fastp, MiXCR clone assembly, productive beta chains retained. Duplicate CDR3 protein sequences are folded into a single record with the most common DNA and genes. The authors' filters were not applied to this entry. The sample table holds 660,000 or so distinct CDR3 sequences, of which about 45% were seen once. Of the sample, less than 8.5% falls within the top ten clones.

Overall study outcomes, separate from this receptor: During validation, the model predicted progression to ophthalmopathy a median of about 5.9 months ahead of onset, with around 71% sensitivity and 72% to 80% specificity. Sample size was not statistically predetermined, and blinding of investigators to group allocation was not performed. Most expanded thyroid clonotypes (frequency above 0.001) were also detected in blood, a finding suggesting that blood repertoires may reflect thyroid immune responses. A model built on a 13 V-J signature distinguished ophthalmopathy from stable hyperthyroidism, reaching approximately 89% sensitivity and around 81% specificity in cross-validation and 80%/75% in testing.

Patients with uncontrolled infections, other autoimmune diseases, pregnancy or lactation were excluded. Diagnoses relied on clinical symptoms, serum thyroxine and TRAb, thyroid ultrasound and orbital computed tomography. Total RNA was extracted using Trizol reagent, and RNA quality was assessed on an Agilent 2100 Bioanalyzer. This TCR came from an adult man with Graves' disease, either hyperthyroidism or ophthalmopathy (not recorded which). This chain joins TRBV20-1 to TRBJ1-5; a stretch of 9 junction bases matches TRBD1. The specimen sequenced was peripheral blood or thyroid tissue (not recorded which). In nucleotides, the sequence is TGCAGTGCTATGGGGTTAGGGACAGGGAATCAGCCCCAGCATTTT. Translated, it gives CSAMGLGTGNQPQHF.